Sequencing of this T cell receptor (beta chain) was carried out in a study of blood T cell repertoires in COVID-19 (dated by TCRdb to about 2020). With regard to the full study: Samples from collaborators originated in the United States, Italy and Spain and spanned both the acute and convalescent phases of COVID-19. The material from the prospective study consisted of cDNA or gDNA derived from T cells, B-cell-depleted T cells, or PBMCs. Subjects who had been exposed to COVID-19, were actively infected with it, or had recovered from it provided the deeply sampled blood TCRbeta repertoires that made up the dataset. The repertoires were released in a freely available public database intended as a resource for research on the immune response to SARS-CoV-2. The samples were drawn from two sources: the first 160 participants of the ongoing ImmuneRACE study, and approximately 1,300 subjects contributed by 6 global collaborators. The sample metadata nearly always contained a de-identified subject ID, COVID-19 status, age in years and sex. Where HLA class I and class II types were available, the types were taken from metadata supplied by the sample provider, not from assay-based typing. Summary of the overall study and its limitations: The quantity of clinical and demographic metadata differed by source and by participant and was supplied without curation.

Comments on this clone: Its antigen is not yet known. Base qualities are missing; no much larger clone stands one base away.

Whole blood was collected in K2EDTA tubes by collaborating institutions according to the institutions' own protocols. For TCRbeta analysis, collaborator samples were shipped as frozen whole blood, as isolated PBMCs, or as DNA extracted from either sample type. V and J lose 9 bases and 4 bases, and a span of 12 bases separates them. Spanning cysteine to phenylalanine, the CDR3 consists of 12 amino acids. The CDR3 DNA has 36 bases and is translated from base 1. The germline V gene gives CDR1 as MNHEY and CDR2 as SVGAGI. TCRbeta CDR3 regions were amplified from genomic DNA by means of the immunoSEQ Assay, a bias-controlled multiplex PCR. Per the authors' processing: Nucleated cell counts per sample were estimated from amplification of reference gene primers within the assay. To quantify the absolute abundance of each unique TCRbeta CDR3 rearrangement, sequence reads were collapsed and filtered. For each sample, productive Simpson clonality was calculated as the square root of Simpson's diversity index over productive rearrangements. Not all clones reach the TCRdb copy of this immuneACCESS table, which keeps in-frame sequences only. Checked studies attribute under half of the gap to unresolved V genes and leave the rest unexplained. The D gene and trimming were derived from the DNA, and the V and J assignments and clone size from that table. Here the sample has tens of thousands of clones; 92% occur a single time. The ten largest clones capture 32% of the sample.

This clonotype was obtained from a man in his 70s with active COVID-19. Recombination connected TRBV6-5 to TRBJ1-2, and possibly TRBD1, on 6 matching bases. Sequencing was done on a sample of peripheral blood. The bases are TGTGCCAGTAGGACAGAGATCTATGGCTACACCTTC. This translates into CASRTEIYGYTF.